This entry lists 27 T cell receptor beta chains sequenced from one sample in a study of T cell responses to AZD1222 COVID-19 vaccine. The data were produced by immunoSEQ multiplex PCR, yet TCRdb's version contains in-frame clones alone and is incomplete. The data hold over 85,000 clones, with around 93% observed a single time. Sequencing used peripheral blood, obtained on day 0 of AZD1222 vaccination. These receptor sequences come from an adult in good health.

The V gene is TRBV12-3 or TRBV12-4, the J gene TRBJ1-5, with D unresolved. This CDR3 is 11 amino acids long. With 8 bases removed from V and 4 bases from J, the gap between germline ends came to 6 bases. The CDR3 coding sequence is TGTGCCAGCGGTGAGAATCAGCCCCAGCATTTT. Its protein product is CASGENQPQHF.

Only a few counts were recorded for this clone. The chain is built from TRBV7-9 and TRBJ1-5; no clear D. CDR3 length: 13 amino acids. V was clipped by 2 bases and J by 5 bases, with 7 bases between them. The germline CDR1 and CDR2 sequences are SEHNR and FQNEAQ (reference sequence). CDR3 nucleotide sequence: TGTGCCAGCAGCTTACGGGCAGATCAGCCCCAGCATTTT. As protein: CASSLRADQPQHF.

This chain connects TRBV18 to TRBJ2-3; 13 bases are shared with TRBD2. The CDR3 totals 16 residues. The J segment lost 4 bases and the V segment lost 5 bases, leaving 6 bases of the junction unmatched. Germline CDR1 and CDR2: KGHSH and LQKENI. The DNA of the CDR3 is TGTGCCAGCTCATCGAAAACTAGCGGGGGGGCAGATACGCAGTATTTT. This codes for CASSSKTSGGADTQYF.

This sequence joins TRBV30 and TRBJ1-4, with a tentative D call TRBD1 (6 bases). Germline CDR1 GTSNPN, CDR2 SVGIG (reference sequence). The CDR3 is 15 amino acids. The V end lost 6 bases, the J end lost 2 bases, and 16 bases lay between the germline ends. The CDR3 reads CACALGGSTNEKLFF. As DNA, the CDR3 is TGTGCCTGCGCATTAGGGGGTAGTACTAATGAAAAACTGTTTTTT.

The gene calls are TRBV5-1 and TRBJ1-2; D is perhaps TRBD1 (5 bases). This CDR3 has 13 amino acids. V lost 0 bases, J lost 3 bases, and 6 bases lay in between. Germline-derived CDR1 and CDR2 are SGHRS and YFSETQ. For the CDR3, the DNA is TGCGCCAGCAGCTTGGAAGGGGACTATGGCTACACCTTC. Amino acid sequence: CASSLEGDYGYTF. The variable domain in full, completed from reference TRBV5-1 and TRBJ1-2, reads KAGVTQTPRYLIKTRGQQVTLSCSPISGHRSVSWYQQTPGQGLQFLFEYFSETQRNKGNFPGRFSGRQFSNSRSEMNVSTLELGDSALYLCASSLEGDYGYTFGSGTRLTVV.

The chain links TRBV27 to TRBJ1-3; no reliable D call. Germline V gene lookup returns CDR1 MNHEY and CDR2 SMNVEV (reference sequence). The CDR3 spans 13 residues. V shed 3 bases and J shed 3 bases, with 6 bases lying between them. The CDR3 bases are TGTGCCAGCAGTTTTGGGTTTGGAAACACCATATATTTT. Residues: CASSFGFGNTIYF.

The chain has TRBV6-5 and TRBJ1-5; weak D call: TRBD1 (6 bases). Germline CDR1 reads MNHEY; CDR2 reads SVGAGI. This CDR3 has 14 amino acids. Trimming cost V 8 bases and J 6 bases, with 17 bases left between them. The CDR3 protein is CASVLTQGSQPQHF. For the CDR3, the DNA is TGTGCCAGCGTTCTCACGCAGGGGTCTCAGCCCCAGCATTTT.

This chain's CDR3 is CASSLRIGKETQYF. CDR3 in DNA: TGTGCCAGCAGCCTCCGGATAGGGAAGGAGACCCAGTACTTC. The chain joins TRBV7-6 to TRBJ2-5; D remains unclear. Per the germline V gene, CDR1 is SGHVS and CDR2 is FNYEAQ. V lost 5 bases and J lost 5, with 15 bases in between. CDR3 size: 14 residues.

The chain recombines TRBV19 with TRBJ1-5; tentatively, D is TRBD1 (5 bases). This CDR3 is 12 amino acids long. Germline V gene lookup returns CDR1 LNHDA and CDR2 SQIVND (reference sequence). V lost 3 bases and J lost 5, with 5 bases in between. CDR3 nucleotides: TGTGCCAGTAGTATGGGGGATCAGCCCCAGCATTTT. This sequence encodes CASSMGDQPQHF. The full variable domain, completed using reference TRBV19 and TRBJ1-5, is DGGITQSPKYLFRKEGQNVTLSCEQNLNHDAMYWYRQDPGQGLRLIYYSQIVNDFQKGDIAEGYSVSREKKESFPLTVTSAQKNPTAFYLCASSMGDQPQHFGDGTRLSIL.

The gene calls are TRBV5-5 and TRBJ1-1; possibly TRBD1 for D (5 bases). Trimming stripped 2 bases from V and 0 bases from J, with 17 bases between. The CDR3 is made up of 17 amino acids. The germline V gene encodes CDR1 SGHKS and CDR2 YYEKEE (reference sequence). The CDR3 DNA is TGTGCCAGCAGCTTCCAGGGAAGTCCGGGGATGAACACTGAAGCTTTCTTT. Translation: CASSFQGSPGMNTEAFF.

The chain employs TRBV11-2 and TRBJ2-7, with D hard to call. Germline V gene sequence: CDR1 SGHAT, CDR2 FQNNGV. The CDR3 contains 11 residues. With 3 bases removed from V and 5 bases from J, the gap between germline ends came to 5 bases. CDR3 in amino acids: CASSLGNEQYF. The CDR3 nucleotides are TGTGCCAGCAGCTTGGGCAACGAGCAGTACTTC.

The J gene is TRBJ1-6, the V gene TRBV9; D gene unclear. The CDR3 sequence is 14 residues long. V lost 0 bases and J 8 bases, leaving 9 bases between the germline ends. Germline CDR1 and CDR2: SGDLS and YYNGEE. CDR3 loop: CASSVGTDHSPLHF. Here the CDR3 DNA reads TGTGCCAGCAGCGTAGGAACGGACCATTCACCCCTCCACTTT. The full variable domain, its missing parts supplied by reference TRBV9 and TRBJ1-6, is DSGVTQTPKHLITATGQRVTLRCSPRSGDLSVYWYQQSLDQGLQFLIQYYNGEERAKGNILERFSAQQFPDLHSELNLSSLELGDSALYFCASSVGTDHSPLHFGNGTRLTVT.

The rearrangement uses TRBV5-5 and TRBJ2-7; TRBD2 aligns across 7 bases. The V and J ends lost 0 bases and 1 base, in that order; junction bases with no gene match: 1. CDR3 length: 14 amino acids. The germline CDR1 and CDR2 sequences are SGHKS and YYEKEE (reference sequence). The CDR3 bases are TGTGCCAGCAGCTTGGGCGGGGGATCCTACGAGCAGTACTTC. Encoded protein: CASSLGGGSYEQYF. The full variable domain, completed using reference TRBV5-5 and TRBJ2-7, is DAGVTQSPTHLIKTRGQQVTLRCSPISGHKSVSWYQQVLGQGPQFIFQYYEKEERGRGNFPDRFSARQFPNYSSELNVNALLLGDSALYLCASSLGGGSYEQYFGPGTRLTVT.

This rearrangement joins TRBV27 to TRBJ1-5; D remains ambiguous. CDR1 is MNHEY, CDR2 SMNVEV, per germline (reference sequence). The ends were cut back, 3 bases at V and 5 bases at J, with 17 bases in the middle. The CDR3 has 16 residues. The DNA of the CDR3 is TGTGCCAGCAGTTTGGTTAGCAGCGGGAAAGATCAGCCCCAGCATTTT. Translated, it gives CASSLVSSGKDQPQHF.

This chain connects TRBV3-1 (or the pseudogene TRBV3-2) to TRBJ1-5; no clear D gene. The CDR3 length is 13 residues. Germline CDR1 and CDR2: LGHDT and YNNKEL (reference sequence). Trimming removed 0 bases at V and 4 bases at J, with 4 bases between. CDR3 residues: CASSQEVNQPQHF. The CDR3 nucleotides read TGTGCCAGCAGCCAAGAGGTGAATCAGCCCCAGCATTTT.

V gene TRBV5-1 combines with J gene TRBJ1-2, with unresolved D. V was clipped by 0 bases and J by 8 bases, with 17 bases between them. The CDR3 consists of 15 residues. Per the germline V gene, CDR1 is SGHRS and CDR2 is YFSETQ. The CDR3 region is CASSLGLEGLRGYTF. In nucleotides, the CDR3 is TGCGCCAGCAGCTTGGGCCTCGAGGGTCTGCGAGGCTACACCTTC.

The V call is TRBV29-1, the J call TRBJ2-7; D gene unclear. This CDR3 is 13 amino acids long. Per the germline V gene, CDR1 is SQVTM and CDR2 is ANQGSEA. V lost 4 bases and J 0 bases, leaving 10 bases between the germline ends. The DNA of the CDR3 is TGCAGCGTTGTCCCGGACGTCTCCTACGAGCAGTACTTC. Its translation: CSVVPDVSYEQYF.

The chain joins TRBV9 to TRBJ1-2; a possible D gene is TRBD1 (6 bases). The CDR3 is made up of 13 amino acids. V lost 2 bases and J 8 bases, leaving 13 bases between the germline ends. The germline V gene has CDR1 SGDLS and CDR2 YYNGEE. The CDR3 region is CASSVSGAGGYTF. CDR3 in DNA: TGTGCCAGCAGCGTGTCAGGGGCGGGCGGCTACACCTTC.

V and J are TRBV5-5 and TRBJ2-7; D call uncertain. Trimming pared 0 bases from V and 3 bases from J, leaving 10 bases between. CDR1 and CDR2 (germline): SGHKS, YYEKEE (reference sequence). The CDR3 sequence is 14 residues long. The CDR3 sequence is CASSLAQGIYEQYF. CDR3 nucleotide sequence: TGTGCCAGCAGCTTGGCGCAAGGGATCTACGAGCAGTACTTC.

In this sample, this clone turned up once. The rearrangement joins TRBV6-5 to TRBJ1-1, with D perhaps TRBD1 (5 bases). Germline V gene sequence: CDR1 MNHEY, CDR2 SVGAGI. V dropped 2 bases and J dropped 3 bases, with 7 bases sitting between them. The CDR3 length is 13 residues. CDR3: CASSYKGDTEAFF. The CDR3 DNA reads as TGTGCCAGCAGTTACAAAGGGGACACTGAAGCTTTCTTT.

The CDR3 loop reads CASRGRGYGYTF. The CDR3 DNA is TGTGCCAGCAGGGGCCGGGGTTATGGCTACACCTTC. This chain uses TRBV7-2 with TRBJ1-2; no clear D. The CDR3 has 12 amino acids. V lost 6 bases to trimming and J lost 5 bases, with 10 bases between them. From germline, CDR1 is SGHTA and CDR2 FQGNSA. Using reference TRBV7-2 and TRBJ1-2 for the parts outside the CDR3, the full variable domain is GAGVSQSPSNKVTEKGKDVELRCDPISGHTALYWYRQSLGQGLEFLIYFQGNSAPDKSGLPSDRFSAERTGGSVSTLTIQRTQQEDSAVYLCASRGRGYGYTFGSGTRLTVV.

The genes are TRBV6-5 and TRBJ1-1; D is unclear. Trimming left V 0 bases short and J 0 bases short, with 8 bases between. This CDR3 is 15 amino acids long. Germline loops: CDR1 MNHEY, CDR2 SVGAGI. CDR3 protein: CASSYSWAMNTEAFF. CDR3 sequence (DNA): TGTGCCAGCAGTTACTCGTGGGCCATGAACACTGAAGCTTTCTTT.

The J gene is TRBJ2-2, the V gene TRBV5-4; maybe TRBD1 (6 bases). Trimming shortened V by 2 bases and J by 0 bases, and 8 bases separated the two germline ends. The germline gives CDR1 SGHNT, CDR2 YYREEE (reference sequence). The CDR3 has 15 amino acids. For the CDR3, the DNA is TGTGCCAGCAGCTTCGGACAGACGAACACCGGGGAGCTGTTTTTT. It translates to CASSFGQTNTGELFF.

V gene TRBV2 combines with J gene TRBJ2-7, with TRBD1 matching 9 bases. Unmatched junction bases numbered 7, after V lost 3 bases and J lost 4 bases. This CDR3 has 15 residues. CDR1 and CDR2 (germline): SNHLY, FYNNEI. Here the CDR3 reads CASSDSDRGSYEQYF. Here the CDR3 DNA reads TGTGCCAGCAGTGATTCGGACAGGGGATCTTACGAGCAGTACTTC.

Regarding this clone: Other DNA sequences within the sample encode an identical CDR3. This sequence joins TRBV24-1 and TRBJ1-5; no clear D. V was pared by 4 bases and J by 6 bases, with 6 bases between. This CDR3 contains 12 residues. The germline V gene encodes CDR1 KGHDR and CDR2 SFDVKD. DNA for the CDR3: TGTGCCACCAGTGACTTAGGTCAGCCCCAGCATTTT. The encoded protein is CATSDLGQPQHF.

The V call is TRBV11-2, the J call TRBJ2-1; D is uncertain. V was shortened by 0 bases and J by 7 bases, with 10 bases between the two germline ends. The germline V gene has CDR1 SGHAT and CDR2 FQNNGV. The CDR3 loop spans 14 amino acids. CDR3 protein: CASSLDGKVNEQFF. CDR3 coding DNA: TGTGCCAGCAGCTTAGATGGGAAGGTTAATGAGCAGTTCTTC.

The CDR3 DNA follows: TGTGCCAGCAGCCGGAGTAATTCACCCCTCCACTTT. Translation: CASSRSNSPLHF. The chain joins TRBV5-6 to TRBJ1-6; D uncertain. V shed 4 bases and J shed 6 bases, with 5 bases lying between them. This CDR3 spans 12 amino acids. The germline V gene has CDR1 SGHDT and CDR2 YYEEEE. Filled out from reference TRBV5-6 and TRBJ1-6, the complete variable domain reads DAGVTQSPTHLIKTRGQQVTLRCSPKSGHDTVSWYQQALGQGPQFIFQYYEEEERQRGNFPDRFSGHQFPNYSSELNVNALLLGDSALYLCASSRSNSPLHFGNGTRLTVT.